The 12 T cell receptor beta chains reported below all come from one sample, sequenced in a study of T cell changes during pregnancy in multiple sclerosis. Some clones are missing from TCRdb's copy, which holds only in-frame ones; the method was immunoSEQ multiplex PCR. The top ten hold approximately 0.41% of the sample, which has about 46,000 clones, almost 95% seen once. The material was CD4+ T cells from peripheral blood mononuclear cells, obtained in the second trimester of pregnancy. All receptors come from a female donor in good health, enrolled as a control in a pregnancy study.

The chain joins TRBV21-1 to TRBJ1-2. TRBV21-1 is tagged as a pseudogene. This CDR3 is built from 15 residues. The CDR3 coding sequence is TGTGCCAGCAGCAAAGCGCGGAGATTTAACTATGGCTACACCTTC. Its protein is CASSKARRFNYGYTF.

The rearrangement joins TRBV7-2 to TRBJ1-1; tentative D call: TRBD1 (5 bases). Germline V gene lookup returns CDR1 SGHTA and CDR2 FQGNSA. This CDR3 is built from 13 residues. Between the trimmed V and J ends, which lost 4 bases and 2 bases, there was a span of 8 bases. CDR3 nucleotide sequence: TGTGCCAGCAGCTCCGACAGTAACACTGAAGCTTTCTTT. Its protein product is CASSSDSNTEAFF.

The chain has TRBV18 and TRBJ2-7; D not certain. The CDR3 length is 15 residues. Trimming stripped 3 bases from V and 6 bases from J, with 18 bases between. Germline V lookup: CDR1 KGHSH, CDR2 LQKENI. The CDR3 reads CASSPGLGLRTEQYF. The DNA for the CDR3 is TGTGCCAGCTCACCGGGCCTTGGTTTGAGAACCGAGCAGTACTTC.

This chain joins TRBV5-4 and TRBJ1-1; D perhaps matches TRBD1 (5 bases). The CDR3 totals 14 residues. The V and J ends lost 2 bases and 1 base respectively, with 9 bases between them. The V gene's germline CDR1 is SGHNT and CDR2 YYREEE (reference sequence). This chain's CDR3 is CASSFKTGNTEAFF. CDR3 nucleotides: TGTGCCAGCAGCTTCAAAACAGGGAACACTGAAGCTTTCTTT.

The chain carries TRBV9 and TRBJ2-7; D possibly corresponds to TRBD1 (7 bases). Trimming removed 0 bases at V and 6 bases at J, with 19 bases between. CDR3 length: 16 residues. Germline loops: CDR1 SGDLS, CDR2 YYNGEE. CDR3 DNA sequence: TGTGCCAGCAGCGTAGACCCAAGCAACAGGGGACTCGAGCAGTACTTC. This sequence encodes CASSVDPSNRGLEQYF.

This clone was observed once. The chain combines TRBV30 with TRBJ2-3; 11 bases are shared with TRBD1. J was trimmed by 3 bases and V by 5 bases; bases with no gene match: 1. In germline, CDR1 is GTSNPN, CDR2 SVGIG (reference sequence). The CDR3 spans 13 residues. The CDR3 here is CAWRDRGTDTQYF. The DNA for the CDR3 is TGTGCCTGGCGGGACAGGGGGACAGATACGCAGTATTTT.

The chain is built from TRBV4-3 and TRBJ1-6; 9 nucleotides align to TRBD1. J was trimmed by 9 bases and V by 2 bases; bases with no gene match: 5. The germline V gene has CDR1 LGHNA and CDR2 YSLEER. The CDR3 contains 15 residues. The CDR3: CASSQRGTGLSPLHF. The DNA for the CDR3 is TGCGCCAGCAGCCAACGGGGGACAGGGCTTTCACCCCTCCACTTT.

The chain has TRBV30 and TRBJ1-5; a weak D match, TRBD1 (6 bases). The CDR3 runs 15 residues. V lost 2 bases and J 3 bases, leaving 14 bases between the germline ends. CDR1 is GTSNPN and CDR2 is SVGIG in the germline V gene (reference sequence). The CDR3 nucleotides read TGTGCCTGGAGTCACGCAGGGGCCTACAATCAGCCCCAGCATTTT. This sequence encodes CAWSHAGAYNQPQHF.

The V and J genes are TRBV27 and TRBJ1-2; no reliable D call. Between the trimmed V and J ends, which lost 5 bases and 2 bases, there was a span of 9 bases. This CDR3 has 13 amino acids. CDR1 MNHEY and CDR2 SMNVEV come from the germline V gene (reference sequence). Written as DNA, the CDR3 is TGTGCCAGCAGTCGACGGGGAAACTATGGCTACACCTTC. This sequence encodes CASSRRGNYGYTF.

Written as DNA, the CDR3 is TGTGCCAGCAGCTACGACCGATCCAGGGGCTACGAGCAGTACTTC. It encodes CASSYDRSRGYEQYF. The chain couples TRBV6-5 to TRBJ2-7; D is possibly TRBD1 (6 bases). CDR3 size: 15 residues. V dropped 6 bases and J dropped 3 bases, with 18 bases sitting between them. Germline V lookup: CDR1 MNHEY, CDR2 SVGAGI.

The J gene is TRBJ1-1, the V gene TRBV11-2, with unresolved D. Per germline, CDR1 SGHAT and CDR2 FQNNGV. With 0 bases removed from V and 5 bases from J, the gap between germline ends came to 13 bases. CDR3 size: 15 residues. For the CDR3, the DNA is TGTGCCAGCAGCTTAGAAATGTCTGCGTGGACTGAAGCTTTCTTT. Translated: CASSLEMSAWTEAFF.

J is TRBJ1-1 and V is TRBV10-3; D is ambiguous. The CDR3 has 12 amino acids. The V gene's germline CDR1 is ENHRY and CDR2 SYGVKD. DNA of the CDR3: TGTGCTATAGGGAGGGTGGACACTGAAGCTTTCTTT. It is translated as CAIGRVDTEAFF.